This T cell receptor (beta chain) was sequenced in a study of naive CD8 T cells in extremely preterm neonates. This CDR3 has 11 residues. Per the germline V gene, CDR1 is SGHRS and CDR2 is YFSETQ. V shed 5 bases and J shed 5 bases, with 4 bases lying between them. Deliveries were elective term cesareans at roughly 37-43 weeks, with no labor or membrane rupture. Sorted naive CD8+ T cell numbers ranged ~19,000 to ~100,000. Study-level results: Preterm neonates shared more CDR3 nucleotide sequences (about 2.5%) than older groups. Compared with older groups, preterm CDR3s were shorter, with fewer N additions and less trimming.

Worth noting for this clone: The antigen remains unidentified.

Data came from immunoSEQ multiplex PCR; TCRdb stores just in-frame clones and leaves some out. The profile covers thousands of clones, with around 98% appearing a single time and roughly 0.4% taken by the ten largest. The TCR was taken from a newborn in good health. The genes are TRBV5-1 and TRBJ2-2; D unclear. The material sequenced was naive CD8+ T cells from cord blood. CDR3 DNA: TGCGCCAGCAGGGAGACCGGGGAGCTGTTTTTT. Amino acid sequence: CASRETGELFF.